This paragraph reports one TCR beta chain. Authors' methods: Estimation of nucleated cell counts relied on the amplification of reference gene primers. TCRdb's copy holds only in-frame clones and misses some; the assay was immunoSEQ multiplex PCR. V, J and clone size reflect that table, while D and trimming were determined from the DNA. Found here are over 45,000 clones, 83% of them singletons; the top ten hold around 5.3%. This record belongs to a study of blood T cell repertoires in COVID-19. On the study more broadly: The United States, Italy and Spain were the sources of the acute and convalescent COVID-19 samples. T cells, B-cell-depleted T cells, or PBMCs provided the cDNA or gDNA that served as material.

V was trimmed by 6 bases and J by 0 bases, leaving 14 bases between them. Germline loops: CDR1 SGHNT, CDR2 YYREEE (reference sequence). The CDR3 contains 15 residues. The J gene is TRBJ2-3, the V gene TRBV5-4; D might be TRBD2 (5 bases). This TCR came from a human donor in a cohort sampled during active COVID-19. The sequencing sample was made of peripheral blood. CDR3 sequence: CASTHPGLSTDTQYF. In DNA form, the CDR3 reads TGTGCCAGCACCCATCCCGGACTCAGCACAGATACGCAGTATTTT.